This T cell receptor beta chain was sequenced for a study of blood T cell repertoires in COVID-19. Germline V gene data show CDR1 as MNHEY and CDR2 as SMNVEV (reference sequence). The V gene end was trimmed by 3 bases and the J gene end by 5 bases; junction bases not matched to a gene: 8. This CDR3 is 15 amino acids long. Profiled with immunoSEQ multiplex PCR; TCRdb holds only in-frame clones, not every one. The sample contains roughly 130,000 clones, 84% of which appear only once. The V call is TRBV27, the J call TRBJ2-5; 8 bases agree with TRBD2. This receptor was identified in a man aged 25-45 years with COVID-19, enrolled during active disease. The material sequenced was peripheral blood. CDR3 amino acids: CASSFISGRGETQYF. Written as DNA, the CDR3 is TGTGCCAGCAGTTTCATCAGCGGGAGAGGCGAGACCCAGTACTTC.